These 2 T cell receptor beta chains share one sample of origin, sequenced in a study of blood T cell repertoires in COVID-19. Generated by immunoSEQ multiplex PCR, the TCRdb table keeps only in-frame clones and is missing some. The sample has about 68,000 clones; 75% to 85% are singletons. Sequenced input: peripheral blood. These receptors were collected from a man between 50 and 59 years old with acute or convalescent COVID-19.

This clone has a handful of counts. This sequence joins TRBV6-5 and TRBJ1-2; TRBD1 aligns across 9 bases. The CDR3 totals 14 residues. Per germline, CDR1 MNHEY and CDR2 SVGAGI. J was trimmed by 8 bases and V by 6 bases; bases with no gene match: 10. CDR3 nucleotides: TGTGCCAGCAGAGAGGACAGGGGTGCCCGGGGCTACACCTTC. This gives the protein CASREDRGARGYTF.

The J gene is TRBJ2-1, the V gene TRBV5-1, with 8 positions matching TRBD1. This CDR3 region has 17 residues. With V trimmed by 4 bases and J by 4 bases, 13 bases remained unmatched. CDR1 SGHRS and CDR2 YFSETQ come from the germline V gene. Here the CDR3 reads CASSTTDRDRRYNEQFF. Written as DNA, the CDR3 is TGCGCCAGCAGCACCACCGACCGGGACAGGAGATACAATGAGCAGTTCTTC. Drawing the rest from reference TRBV5-1 and TRBJ2-1, the complete variable domain is KAGVTQTPRYLIKTRGQQVTLSCSPISGHRSVSWYQQTPGQGLQFLFEYFSETQRNKGNFPGRFSGRQFSNSRSEMNVSTLELGDSALYLCASSTTDRDRRYNEQFFGPGTRLTVL.